This T cell receptor (beta chain) is drawn from a study of T-cell reconstitution after alpha-beta-depleted transplantation in children. This sample's TCRbeta library carried unique molecular identifier barcodes. From the PCR reads, TCRdb called clonotypes with MiXCR, one entry per CDR3 protein. Counted here are hundreds of thousands of distinct CDR3 sequences, more than 8% occurring once; the ten biggest clones make up roughly 9.1%. The CDR3 is 14 amino acids. The germline V gene has CDR1 SGHTA and CDR2 FQGNSA. V lost 4 bases and J 4 bases, leaving 13 bases between the germline ends. The sample consisted of PBMCs from the stem cell graft donor, taken from the stem cell graft. This receptor was identified in a human donor who donated a stem cell graft to a child with SCID. The rearrangement links TRBV7-2 to TRBJ1-2; no firm D call. The CDR3 reads CASSSTMTIYGYTF. DNA for the CDR3: TGTGCCAGCAGCTCCACTATGACCATCTATGGCTACACCTTC.